The rows below give T cell receptor beta chains drawn from one sample of a study of circulating tumor DNA in untreated peripheral T-cell lymphoma. This table comes from immunoSEQ multiplex PCR, and its TCRdb copy is limited to in-frame clones, with some not included. The sample records about 6,600 clones, 60% to 80% being singletons. Sequencing input: tumor tissue. All receptors derive from a human donor with peripheral T-cell lymphoma. Both conserved end residues are part of each CDR3. The D gene is left open where the match is weak. The size of a clone is reported for some rows only, either as once, few or many, or as a class for expanded clones.

CASSVQGEPYGYTF | TGTGCCAGCTCAGTTCAGGGAGAACCTTATGGCTACACCTTC | TRBJ1-2 | TRBV18 | NA | NA
CASQDSGETQYF | TGTGCCAGCCAGGACTCAGGAGAGACCCAGTACTTC | TRBJ2-5 | TRBV28 | NA | NA
CASSYSGATNEKLFF | TGTGCCAGCAGTTACTCAGGTGCAACTAATGAAAAACTGTTTTTT | TRBJ1-4 | TRBV6-8 | NA | NA
CASSEYMNTGELFF | TGCGCCAGCAGTGAGTACATGAACACCGGGGAGCTGTTTTTT | TRBJ2-2 | TRBV10-2 | NA | few
CASSLKYAGANVLTF | TGTGCCAGCAGTCTAAAGTATGCTGGGGCCAACGTCCTGACTTTC | TRBJ2-6 | TRBV6-8 | NA | once
CASSSGTQNYEQYF | TGCGCCAGCAGCTCCGGGACCCAAAACTACGAGCAGTACTTC | TRBJ2-7 | TRBV5-1 | NA | NA
CASSDRLGLGKLFF | TGTGCCAGCAGTGACAGGTTGGGGCTGGGAAAACTGTTTTTT | TRBJ1-4 | TRBV6-8 | NA | NA
CASSPAGGEDSPLHF | TGCGCCAGCAGCCCGGCGGGGGGCGAGGATTCACCCCTCCACTTT | TRBJ1-6 | TRBV5-1 | NA | once
CASRLTSPNNQPQHF | TGTGCCAGCAGGTTGACCAGCCCGAACAATCAGCCCCAGCATTTT | TRBJ1-5 | TRBV7-6 | NA | once
CASIRGVQGNEKLFF | TGTGCCAGCATCCGCGGGGTGCAGGGGAATGAAAAACTGTTTTTT | TRBJ1-4 | TRBV6-8 | NA | NA
CASSQLALGHEQYF | TGCGCCAGCAGCCAACTAGCTCTAGGCCACGAGCAGTACTTC | TRBJ2-7 | TRBV4-1 | NA | NA
CASSENRGSGYEQYF | TGTGCCAGCAGCGAGAACAGGGGAAGTGGCTACGAGCAGTACTTC | TRBJ2-7 | TRBV11-3 | TRBD1 | NA
CASSPTSGTYNEQFF | TGTGCCAGCAGTCCGACTAGCGGGACCTACAATGAGCAGTTCTTC | TRBJ2-1 | TRBV7-5 | NA | NA
CASSLAWGPLGGYTF | TGTGCCAGCAGTTTGGCCTGGGGGCCGCTGGGAGGCTACACCTTC | TRBJ1-2 | TRBV28 | NA | NA
CTSKPGGAEPPYEQYF | TGCACCAGTAAGCCCGGGGGAGCGGAGCCACCCTACGAGCAGTACTTC | TRBJ2-7 | TRBV1 | NA | few
CAWRFGYEQYF | TGTGCCTGGAGATTCGGTTACGAGCAGTACTTC | TRBJ2-7 | TRBV30 | NA | NA
CASSDWGTTYEQYF | TGTGCCAGCAGTGATTGGGGGACAACCTACGAGCAGTACTTC | TRBJ2-7 | TRBV28 | NA | NA
CATSRDLSNLAYNEKLFF | TGTGCCACCAGCAGAGATCTAAGCAACTTAGCGTATAATGAAAAACTGTTTTTT | TRBJ1-4 | TRBV15 | NA | NA
CASSYRDPYNSPLHF | TGTGCCAGCAGTTACCGGGACCCCTATAATTCACCCCTCCACTTT | TRBJ1-6 | TRBV6-8 | NA | NA
CASSFGQSNEKLFF | TGCGCCAGCAGCTTCGGACAGTCTAATGAAAAACTGTTTTTT | TRBJ1-4 | TRBV5-1 | NA | NA
CASSVWRDRGLNTEAFF | TGTGCCAGCAGCGTATGGAGGGACAGGGGTCTGAACACTGAAGCTTTCTTT | TRBJ1-1 | TRBV9 | TRBD1 | NA
CASSFGGVDLLGEQFF | TGTGCCAGCAGCTTCGGCGGCGTGGACTTGCTCGGCGAGCAGTTCTTC | TRBJ2-1 | TRBV11-3 | NA | NA
CAWSPIGLAGGQETQYF | TGTGCCTGGAGTCCGATAGGACTAGCGGGAGGGCAAGAGACCCAGTACTTC | TRBJ2-5 | TRBV30 | TRBD2 | NA
CASSYKRQAYEQYF | TGTGCCAGCAGTTACAAGCGACAAGCCTACGAGCAGTACTTC | TRBJ2-7 | TRBV6-8 | NA | NA
CASSSRDAGANVLTF | TGTGCCAGCAGCTCCAGGGACGCTGGGGCCAACGTCCTGACTTTC | TRBJ2-6 | TRBV11-3 | NA | NA
CASRTAVGTEAFF | TGTGCCAGCAGGACGGCGGTGGGGACTGAAGCTTTCTTT | TRBJ1-1 | TRBV25-1 | NA | NA
CSVEERAQGSYEQYF | TGCAGCGTTGAAGAGCGGGCGCAGGGCTCCTACGAGCAGTACTTC | TRBJ2-7 | TRBV29-1 | NA | NA
CASSGRVGELFF | TGTGCCAGCAGTGGCAGGGTGGGGGAGCTGTTTTTT | TRBJ2-2 | TRBV28 | NA | NA
CASSLGPGEGGNEQFF | TGCGCCAGCAGCTTGGGCCCGGGAGAGGGAGGCAATGAGCAGTTCTTC | TRBJ2-1 | TRBV5-1 | NA | NA
CASSQKLPGLARETQYF | TGTGCCAGCAGCCAAAAATTACCGGGACTAGCTAGGGAGACCCAGTACTTC | TRBJ2-5 | TRBV14 | TRBD2 | NA
CASSGGQGAWLAKNIQYF | TGTGCCAGCTCCGGGGGACAGGGGGCTTGGTTAGCCAAAAACATTCAGTACTTC | TRBJ2-4 | TRBV18 | TRBD1 | few
CASSYTTGGTEAFF | TGTGCCAGCAGTTACACGACAGGGGGCACTGAAGCTTTCTTT | TRBJ1-1 | TRBV6-8 | TRBD1 | NA
CSVRTDQETQYF | TGCAGCGTCCGGACAGACCAAGAGACCCAGTACTTC | TRBJ2-5 | TRBV29-1 | NA | few
CASNRSPNTGELFF | TGTGCCAGCAACCGCTCCCCGAACACCGGGGAGCTGTTTTTT | TRBJ2-2 | TRBV6-4 | NA | few
CASSHRQGDTEAFF | TGTGCCAGCAGTCATAGACAGGGGGACACTGAAGCTTTCTTT | TRBJ1-1 | TRBV2 | TRBD1 | NA
CASGGGSYNEQFF | TGCGCCAGCGGGGGGGGGTCCTACAATGAGCAGTTCTTC | TRBJ2-1 | TRBV10-2 | TRBD2 | NA
CASSIRGGDADTQYF | TGTGCCAGTAGTATACGAGGGGGAGACGCAGATACGCAGTATTTT | TRBJ2-3 | TRBV19 | NA | NA
CASSAPGQENTEAFF | TGTGCCAGTAGTGCCCCGGGGCAAGAGAACACTGAAGCTTTCTTT | TRBJ1-1 | TRBV19 | NA | once
CASTAKQGGSSYNSPLHF | TGTGCCAGTACCGCGAAACAGGGGGGAAGCTCCTATAATTCACCCCTCCACTTT | TRBJ1-6 | TRBV19 | TRBD1 | few
CASSIGGRETQYF | TGTGCCAGTAGTATTGGGGGGCGAGAGACCCAGTACTTC | TRBJ2-5 | TRBV19 | NA | NA
CASSRTGGEQFF | TGTGCCAGCAGTCGTACAGGGGGTGAGCAGTTCTTC | TRBJ2-1 | TRBV6-8 | TRBD1 | few
CASSLTSGSANEQFF | TGTGCCAGCAGCTTAACTAGCGGGAGTGCCAATGAGCAGTTCTTC | TRBJ2-1 | TRBV7-1 | TRBD2 | NA
CAIRGRGGGSNQPQHF | TGTGCCATCCGGGGACGGGGAGGGGGAAGCAATCAGCCCCAGCATTTT | TRBJ1-5 | TRBV28 | NA | NA
CASSALGGAGTGELFF | TGTGCCAGCAGTGCTCTTGGGGGAGCGGGCACCGGGGAGCTGTTTTTT | TRBJ2-2 | TRBV25-1 | NA | few
CATSRGGAVDTQYF | TGTGCCACCAGCAGAGGCGGGGCGGTAGATACGCAGTATTTT | TRBJ2-3 | TRBV15 | NA | once
CASSQLTGTETQYF | TGTGCCAGCAGCCAACTTACAGGGACAGAGACCCAGTACTTC | TRBJ2-5 | TRBV14 | NA | few
CASSQGTGGRETQYF | TGTGCCAGCAGCCAAGGAACAGGGGGCCGAGAGACCCAGTACTTC | TRBJ2-5 | TRBV14 | TRBD1 | NA
CASSSLAGVGGTDTQYF | TGTGCCAGCAGTTCTCTAGCGGGAGTGGGCGGGACAGATACGCAGTATTTT | TRBJ2-3 | TRBV28 | TRBD2 | NA
CASRGLAENTGELFF | TGTGCCAGCAGGGGACTAGCGGAGAACACCGGGGAGCTGTTTTTT | TRBJ2-2 | TRBV6-8 | TRBD2 | once
CASSMTGVDQPQHF | TGTGCCAGTAGTATGACAGGGGTGGATCAGCCCCAGCATTTT | TRBJ1-5 | TRBV19 | TRBD1 | NA
CAISDGTNNEQFF | TGTGCCATCAGTGACGGGACCAACAATGAGCAGTTCTTC | TRBJ2-1 | TRBV10-3 | NA | NA
CASSQLSVGPRGYEQYF | TGCGCCAGCAGCCAACTCTCAGTGGGACCCAGGGGTTACGAGCAGTACTTC | TRBJ2-7 | TRBV4-1 | NA | few
CASRGVNLNTEAFF | TGTGCCAGCAGAGGGGTCAATCTGAACACTGAAGCTTTCTTT | TRBJ1-1 | TRBV7-7 | NA | NA
CASSPGQGILREQYF | TGCGCCAGCAGCCCGGGACAGGGCATATTACGCGAGCAGTACTTC | TRBJ2-7 | TRBV5-1 | TRBD1 | NA
CASLGQGSTGELFF | TGCGCCAGCTTAGGACAGGGTAGTACCGGGGAGCTGTTTTTT | TRBJ2-2 | TRBV5-1 | TRBD1 | NA